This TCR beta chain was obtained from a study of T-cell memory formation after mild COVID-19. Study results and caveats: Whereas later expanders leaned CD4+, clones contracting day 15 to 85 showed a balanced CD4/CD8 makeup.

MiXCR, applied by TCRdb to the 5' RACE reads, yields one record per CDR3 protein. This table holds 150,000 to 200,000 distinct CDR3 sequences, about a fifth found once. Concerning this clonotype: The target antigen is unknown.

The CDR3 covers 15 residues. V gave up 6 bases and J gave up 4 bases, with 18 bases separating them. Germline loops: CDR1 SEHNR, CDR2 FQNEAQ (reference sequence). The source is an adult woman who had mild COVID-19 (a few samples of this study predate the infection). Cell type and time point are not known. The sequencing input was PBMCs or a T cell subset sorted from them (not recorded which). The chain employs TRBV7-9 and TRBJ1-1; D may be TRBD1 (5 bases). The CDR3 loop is CASSSAGERSTEAFF. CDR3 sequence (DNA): TGTGCCAGCAGTTCGGCGGGGGAGAGAAGCACTGAAGCTTTCTTT.